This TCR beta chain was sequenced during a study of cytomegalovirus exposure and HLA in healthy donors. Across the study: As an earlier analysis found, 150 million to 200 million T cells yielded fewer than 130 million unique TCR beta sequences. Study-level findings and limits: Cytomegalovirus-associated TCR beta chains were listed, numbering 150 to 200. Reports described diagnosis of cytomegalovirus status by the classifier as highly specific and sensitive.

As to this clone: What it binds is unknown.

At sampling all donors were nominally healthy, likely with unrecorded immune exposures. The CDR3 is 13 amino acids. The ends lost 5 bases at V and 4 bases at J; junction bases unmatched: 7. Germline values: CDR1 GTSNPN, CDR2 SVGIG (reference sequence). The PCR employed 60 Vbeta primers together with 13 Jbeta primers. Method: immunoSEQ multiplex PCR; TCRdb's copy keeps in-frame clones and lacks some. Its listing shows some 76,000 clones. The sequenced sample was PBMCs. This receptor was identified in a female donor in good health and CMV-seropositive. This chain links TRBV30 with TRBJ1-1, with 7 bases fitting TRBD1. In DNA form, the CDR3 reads TGTGCCTGGGCCAGGGGGACGGGCACTGAAGCTTTCTTT. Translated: CAWARGTGTEAFF.